Sequencing of this T cell receptor beta chain was carried out in a study of Graves' ophthalmopathy and Graves' hyperthyroidism (dated by TCRdb to 2016 to 2018). Some background on the complete study: Peripheral blood was collected at initial diagnosis, before any treatment. The study used TCR beta repertoire signatures to distinguish Graves' ophthalmopathy from Graves' hyperthyroidism and to predict progression to ophthalmopathy. In total, around 140 blood samples were TCR-sequenced: some 40 ophthalmopathy, over 70 hyperthyroidism and about 17 hyperthyroidism-to-ophthalmopathy patients. To explore V-J signatures that separate ophthalmopathy from hyperthyroidism, a discovery set of 95 to 100 patients was enrolled, consisting of 40 to 45 with ophthalmopathy and roughly 59 with stable hyperthyroidism. An independent validation cohort comprised around 19 hyperthyroidism patients and about 16 patients who later progressed from hyperthyroidism to ophthalmopathy. In roughly 6 hyperthyroidism patients, T-cell repertoires of thyroid tissue and blood were compared. Following sampling, methimazole starting at 30 mg daily was administered to hyperthyroidism patients, and high-dose intravenous methylprednisolone was administered to ophthalmopathy patients. What the authors observed across the whole study: In validation, the model predicted ophthalmopathy progression with over 60% sensitivity and approximately 75% specificity; 12 predicted patients were CT-confirmed with GO in a median of approximately 6.5 months. In cross-validation, the 13-signature model distinguished ophthalmopathy from stable hyperthyroidism with 85% to 90% sensitivity and roughly 81% specificity, and in the test set the corresponding values were roughly 80% and 76%. Sample size was not statistically predetermined, and group allocation was not concealed from the investigators. Most of the expanded thyroid clonotypes with a frequency above 0.001 were also detected in blood, and it was suggested that the thyroid immune response may be reflected by blood repertoires.

Patients with ophthalmopathy had moderately to severely active disease, with a Clinical Activity Score of 3 or more, a NOSPECS grade of 4 or more, and a disease duration of less than 3 months. Patients were excluded if they had other autoimmune diseases, uncontrolled infections, pregnancy or lactation. Clinical symptoms, serum thyroxine, TRAb, thyroid ultrasound and orbital computed tomography formed the basis of the diagnosis. PBMCs were isolated from approximately 10 ml of fresh peripheral blood by Ficoll-Paque density gradient centrifugation. Total RNA was extracted with Trizol reagent and quality-checked on an Agilent 2100 Bioanalyzer. Sequences LNHDA (CDR1) and SQIVND (CDR2) are obtained from the germline V gene (reference sequence). The junction shows trimming of 5 bases on V and 1 base on J, plus 8 bases between the germline ends. The CDR3, from cysteine to phenylalanine, totals 13 residues. Only the CDR3 DNA is retained, 39 bases long and in frame from the first base.

With regard to this clonotype: Its specific antigen is unknown. Qualities for individual bases were not recorded, and no much larger clone is one base off.

For repertoire sequencing, the TCR beta CDR3 regions were amplified from RNA transcripts. HTBI primers and the Qiagen OneStep RT-PCR kit were used in a first-round RT-PCR, which was followed by a second-round multiplex PCR, size selection and purification. Libraries were sequenced paired-end with 100 bp reads on an Illumina HiSeq2000. Turning to the authors' computational methods: SOAPnuke was used to process the reads, throwing out any read that had adapters, had uncalled bases, had a mean Phred below 15, or lacked an exact constant-primer or identifier match. High-quality paired reads were merged with COPE v1.2.5. Each unique nucleotide sequence was defined as a clonotype, and clonotypes were aligned to IMGT TRB V, D and J references with MiTCR v1.1. Only V-J combinations with frequency above 0.0001 were analysed, covering 99.2% of repertoires. For each V-J combination, a TCR clonal expansion and chaos score was defined as F50 clonal expansion divided by the chaos observed in the TCRdist matrix. Welch's t-statistics and random forest were used to narrow the features down to around twelve V-J combinations, which were then fed into a naive Bayes classifier. The similarity between thyroid and blood repertoires was quantified using the Morisita-Horn index. TCRdb ran its own pipeline on the public reads, namely fastp trimming at Q25 and MiXCR clone calling, and kept in-frame beta chains. Every distinct CDR3 protein forms one entry, paired with its most common genes and DNA. TCRdb, rather than the study authors, made the V and J calls. The sample table shows some 240,000 distinct CDR3 sequences, and 45% are seen once. The top ten clones comprise about half of the sample.

This chain is built from TRBV19 and TRBJ1-1, with an unclear D gene assignment. The receptor was derived from an adult man with Graves' ophthalmopathy. Sequencing was carried out using peripheral blood. In nucleotide form, the sequence is TGTGCCAGTAGTGAAACTACGAACACTGAAGCTTTCTTT. The encoded protein is CASSETTNTEAFF.